This is a list of T cell receptor beta chains from one sample in a study of response to subunit inactivated influenza vaccine. MiXCR was run by TCRdb on the RT-PCR reads, yielding one entry per CDR3 protein. The sample has fewer than 700,000 distinct CDR3 sequences, 10% to 15% seen once; the top ten hold under 15%. This specimen was PBMCs from blood, taken roughly 45 days after vaccination. The receptor source for this set is a man aged 45-60 years who received an inactivated influenza vaccine. Both conserved end residues are part of each CDR3. The D gene is left open where the match is weak. Clone size is not always given. Where it is, it says once, few, many or a class for expanded clones.

TRBV29-1	TRBD1	14	-	TRBJ2-5	CSVVPDRAQETQYF	TGCAGCGTTGTCCCCGACAGGGCACAAGAGACCCAGTACTTC
TRBV4-2	-	15	many	TRBJ2-7	CASSQDESVSYEQYF	TGTGCCAGCAGCCAAGATGAATCAGTTTCCTACGAGCAGTACTTC
TRBV13	TRBD2	15	few	TRBJ2-1	CASSSGLAQAHEQFF	TGTGCCAGCAGCTCCGGACTAGCGCAGGCCCATGAGCAGTTCTTC
TRBV29-1	-	13	-	TRBJ1-1	CSVKTEMNTEAFF	TGCAGCGTTAAGACCGAAATGAACACTGAAGCTTTCTTT
TRBV6-2/TRBV6-3	TRBD2	13	-	TRBJ2-7	CASSPRTSGRQYF	TGTGCCAGCAGCCCCCGGACTAGCGGGAGGCAGTACTTC
TRBV6-1	TRBD1	14	many	TRBJ2-7	CASRTDRGTYEQYF	TGTGCCAGCAGAACGGACAGGGGTACGTACGAGCAGTACTTC
TRBV19	-	11	few	TRBJ2-5	CATGTGETQYF	TGTGCCACCGGGACTGGGGAGACCCAGTACTTC
TRBV4-2	-	13	-	TRBJ1-4	CASSQELNEKLFF	TGTGCCAGCAGCCAAGAGTTGAACGAAAAACTGTTTTTT
TRBV7-2	-	13	medium-sized	TRBJ2-5	CASSRILRETQYF	TGTGCCAGCAGCCGGATCCTGCGGGAGACCCAGTACTTC
TRBV7-9	TRBD1	15	-	TRBJ2-1	CASSDWTGGKNEQFF	TGTGCCAGCAGCGATTGGACAGGGGGCAAGAATGAGCAGTTCTTC